These 19 T cell receptor beta chains were sequenced from one sample in a study of cytomegalovirus exposure and HLA in healthy donors. This PCR relied on a set of 60 Vbeta primers and 13 Jbeta primers. Clones were sequenced by immunoSEQ multiplex PCR, and TCRdb holds only the in-frame ones, with some missing. The table lists approximately 160,000 clones, around four fifths of them singletons, with roughly 7.3% in the top ten. The sequenced sample consisted of PBMCs. These receptors all stem from a male donor in good health and CMV-seropositive.

This clone appeared a single time. The chain employs TRBV2 and TRBJ2-2, with D maybe TRBD1 (6 bases). Trimming pared 6 bases from V and 5 bases from J, leaving 19 bases between. The CDR3 has 16 residues. Germline V gene lookup returns CDR1 SNHLY and CDR2 FYNNEI. CDR3 region: CASSSPPPGETGELFF. CDR3 nucleotide sequence: TGTGCCAGCAGCTCTCCCCCCCCAGGGGAGACCGGGGAGCTGTTTTTT.

The gene calls are TRBV6-1 and TRBJ1-1, with D possibly matching TRBD1 (5 bases). The V end was cut by 8 bases, the J end by 1 base, with 14 bases between. Germline V gene data show CDR1 as MNHNS and CDR2 as SASEGT. The CDR3 is 14 amino acids. The CDR3 bases are TGTGCCAGCCGTCCAGGGCCCGGGAACACTGAAGCTTTCTTT. Encoded protein: CASRPGPGNTEAFF.

The V and J genes are TRBV9 and TRBJ2-2; TRBD2 matches 9 bases. Germline values: CDR1 SGDLS, CDR2 YYNGEE. The CDR3 has 17 residues. V gave up 0 bases and J gave up 1 base; unmatched junction bases: 4. CDR3 DNA: TGTGCCAGCAGCGTAGGCGGGGGGGCCCAGAACACCGGGGAGCTGTTTTTT. This sequence encodes CASSVGGGAQNTGELFF.

The chain links TRBV5-6 to TRBJ2-7, with D possibly being TRBD1 (6 bases). Germline values: CDR1 SGHDT, CDR2 YYEEEE. CDR3 length equals 12 residues. The V gene lost 4 bases and the J gene lost 7 bases, with 12 bases spanning the gap. DNA for the CDR3: TGTGCCAGCAGCCTACAGGGCCGGGAGCAGTACTTC. This translates into CASSLQGREQYF. Full variable domain (remainder filled in from reference TRBV5-6 and TRBJ2-7): DAGVTQSPTHLIKTRGQQVTLRCSPKSGHDTVSWYQQALGQGPQFIFQYYEEEERQRGNFPDRFSGHQFPNYSSELNVNALLLGDSALYLCASSLQGREQYFGPGTRLTVT.

This clone was seen only a few times. The V gene is TRBV13, the J gene TRBJ2-7, with D hard to call. Trimming pared 5 bases from V and 2 bases from J, leaving 10 bases between. From germline, CDR1 is PRHDT and CDR2 FYEKMQ (reference sequence). There are 13 residues in the CDR3. The CDR3 loop reads CASSHAGPYEQYF. The CDR3 nucleotides read TGTGCCAGCAGCCACGCTGGGCCCTACGAGCAGTACTTC. The whole variable domain, filled in from reference TRBV13 and TRBJ2-7, reads AAGVIQSPRHLIKEKRETATLKCYPIPRHDTVYWYQQGPGQDPQFLISFYEKMQSDKGSIPDRFSAQQFSDYHSELNMSSLELGDSALYFCASSHAGPYEQYFGPGTRLTVT.

This chain connects TRBV18 to TRBJ1-4; a possible D gene is TRBD1 (5 bases). V was trimmed by 3 bases and J by 4 bases, leaving 15 bases between them. This CDR3 is built from 16 residues. Germline V lookup: CDR1 KGHSH, CDR2 LQKENI. CDR3 residues: CASSPPREGLNEKLFF. CDR3 sequence (DNA): TGTGCCAGCTCACCCCCCAGGGAGGGACTTAATGAAAAACTGTTTTTT.

The chain joins TRBV19 to TRBJ1-2; D is unclear. Germline assignment: CDR1 LNHDA and CDR2 SQIVND (reference sequence). With 3 bases removed from V and 6 bases from J, the gap between germline ends came to 17 bases. The CDR3 loop spans 15 amino acids. CDR3 protein: CASSIPGQPFDGYTF. The CDR3 nucleotides read TGTGCCAGTAGTATCCCGGGTCAACCATTTGATGGCTACACCTTC.

The chain links TRBV5-1 to TRBJ1-2; no definite D call. CDR1 is SGHRS, CDR2 YFSETQ, per germline. The CDR3 runs to 15 residues. V was trimmed by 4 bases and J by 2 bases, leaving 15 bases between them. In DNA form, the CDR3 reads TGCGCCAGCAGCCACAAAGGCGGCGGGAACTATGGCTACACCTTC. This translates into CASSHKGGGNYGYTF.

The chain carries TRBV9 and TRBJ2-1; weak D call: TRBD2 (5 bases). V was clipped by 3 bases and J by 3 bases, with 13 bases between them. Germline CDR1 and CDR2: SGDLS and YYNGEE. The CDR3 spans 15 residues. The CDR3, as DNA: TGTGCCAGCAGCGCCAGAACCGGGAACTACAATGAGCAGTTCTTC. Protein product: CASSARTGNYNEQFF.

V usage is TRBV7-2 and J usage is TRBJ2-3, with 11 positions matching TRBD2. The V gene end was trimmed by 3 bases and the J gene end by 5 bases; junction bases not matched to a gene: 7. The CDR3 is made up of 16 amino acids. Germline V CDR1 and CDR2: SGHTA, FQGNSA. CDR3 in DNA: TGTGCCAGCAGCTTCGATCTAGCGGGGGGAATAGATACGCAGTATTTT. This codes for CASSFDLAGGIDTQYF. Complete variable domain (other parts from reference TRBV7-2 and TRBJ2-3): GAGVSQSPSNKVTEKGKDVELRCDPISGHTALYWYRQSLGQGLEFLIYFQGNSAPDKSGLPSDRFSAERTGGSVSTLTIQRTQQEDSAVYLCASSFDLAGGIDTQYFGPGTRLTVL.

V usage is TRBV2 and J usage is TRBJ2-1; 7 bases agree with TRBD1. From germline, CDR1 is SNHLY and CDR2 FYNNEI. V shed 5 bases and J 5 bases; nucleotides not matched to a gene: 9. This CDR3 is 15 amino acids long. Here the CDR3 reads CASSSDRERDNEQFF. In nucleotides, the CDR3 is TGTGCCAGCAGTTCCGACAGGGAGCGAGACAATGAGCAGTTCTTC. Drawing the rest from reference TRBV2 and TRBJ2-1, the complete variable domain is EPEVTQTPSHQVTQMGQEVILRCVPISNHLYFYWYRQILGQKVEFLVSFYNNEISEKSEIFDDQFSVERPDGSNFTLKIRSTKLEDSAMYFCASSSDRERDNEQFFGPGTRLTVL.

The V call is TRBV21-1, the J call TRBJ1-1; TRBD1 is the table's D call and was not checked against the DNA. TRBV21-1 is annotated as a pseudogene. This CDR3 is built from 18 residues. Here the CDR3 reads CASSTRRTGGRMNTEAFF. CDR3 nucleotide sequence: TGTGCCAGCAGCACTCGGCGGACAGGGGGAAGAATGAACACTGAAGCTTTCTTT.

This chain joins TRBV13 and TRBJ2-5, with 8 bases matching TRBD1. The J call is doubtful: the DNA matches TRBJ2-7 better. CDR1 and CDR2 from the germline V gene are PRHDT and FYEKMQ (reference sequence). The CDR3 contains 14 residues. This CDR3 is CASSFRTGTYEQYF. The CDR3 DNA is TGTGCCAGCAGCTTTAGGACAGGGACGTACGAGCAGTACTTC.

The CDR3: CASSFDGSSYNEQFF. Here the CDR3 DNA reads TGTGCCAGCAGTTTTGACGGGTCCTCCTACAATGAGCAGTTCTTC. The J gene is TRBJ2-1, the V gene TRBV27; unclear D gene. The V and J ends lost 3 bases and 0 bases respectively, with 9 bases between them. The germline V gene encodes CDR1 MNHEY and CDR2 SMNVEV (reference sequence). This CDR3 spans 15 amino acids.

The rearrangement joins TRBV10-3 to TRBJ1-2; D remains ambiguous. Germline V gives CDR1 ENHRY, CDR2 SYGVKD. V lost 6 bases and J 6 bases, leaving 14 bases between the germline ends. This CDR3 region has 13 residues. The CDR3: CAIRSWLNDGYTF. For the CDR3, the DNA is TGTGCCATCAGATCATGGCTGAATGATGGCTACACCTTC.

The chain uses TRBV12-5 and TRBJ2-7; 9 nucleotides align to TRBD2. The CDR3 runs to 16 residues. Germline CDR1 LGHNT, CDR2 FRNRAP. V gave up 6 bases and J gave up 5 bases; unmatched junction bases: 14. CDR3 protein: CASGTGTGTSRHEQYF. For the CDR3, the DNA is TGTGCTAGTGGAACGGGAACCGGGACTAGCAGACACGAGCAGTACTTC.

V is TRBV5-1 and J is TRBJ1-3; D uncertain. This CDR3 contains 16 residues. Germline CDR1 is SGHRS and CDR2 is YFSETQ. Trimming stripped 3 bases from V and 0 bases from J, with 13 bases between. The CDR3 DNA sequence: TGCGCCAGCAGCTCCGCTTTGGGCTTCTCTGGAAACACCATATATTTT. Its protein product is CASSSALGFSGNTIYF.

The CDR3 region has the DNA TGTGCCAGCAGCCTCGGGACTAGCGGGGGGCCCTACGAGCAGTACTTC. Protein sequence: CASSLGTSGGPYEQYF. The V call is TRBV7-6, the J call TRBJ2-7; 15 nucleotides agree with TRBD2. The germline V gene has CDR1 SGHVS and CDR2 FNYEAQ. V was clipped by 5 bases and J by 2 bases; unmatched bases: 4. This CDR3 region has 16 residues.

Written as DNA, the CDR3 is TGCGCCAGCGGAGCGGGGGCCCTCTCTGGGGCCAACGTCCTGACTTTC. Amino acid sequence: CASGAGALSGANVLTF. The rearrangement links TRBV4-1 to TRBJ2-6, with TRBD2 identical over 8 bases. J was trimmed by 0 bases and V by 8 bases; bases with no gene match: 6. Germline V gene lookup returns CDR1 MGHRA and CDR2 YSYEKL. There are 16 residues in the CDR3.